The entry below gives a single T cell receptor beta chain sequence along with its context. Its antigen is unknown. The sample is drawn from a study of radiotherapy plus CTLA-4 blockade in lung cancer. Whole-study findings and limits: Tumor-derived TCR clones expanded in blood after radiotherapy plus ipilimumab.

This CDR3 is 17 amino acids long. Germline-derived CDR1 and CDR2 are KGHSH and LQKENI. Trimming took 6 bases from V and 2 from J; bases not matched to a gene: 14. The protocol was immunoSEQ multiplex PCR, while the TCRdb copy is restricted to in-frame clones and leaves out a portion. There are over 75,000 clones in the sample; 83% occur only once, and roughly 0.8% lies in the top ten. This TCR came from a human donor with non-small cell lung cancer who had stable disease on radiotherapy plus ipilimumab. V usage is TRBV18 and J usage is TRBJ2-7, with 9 nucleotides matching TRBD1. The specimen was peripheral blood, collected from a patient treated with radiotherapy plus ipilimumab. The CDR3 DNA reads as TGTGCCAGCTCCCCAACGTCTCCGAGACAGGGGGCCTACGAGCAGTACTTC. The encoded protein is CASSPTSPRQGAYEQYF.